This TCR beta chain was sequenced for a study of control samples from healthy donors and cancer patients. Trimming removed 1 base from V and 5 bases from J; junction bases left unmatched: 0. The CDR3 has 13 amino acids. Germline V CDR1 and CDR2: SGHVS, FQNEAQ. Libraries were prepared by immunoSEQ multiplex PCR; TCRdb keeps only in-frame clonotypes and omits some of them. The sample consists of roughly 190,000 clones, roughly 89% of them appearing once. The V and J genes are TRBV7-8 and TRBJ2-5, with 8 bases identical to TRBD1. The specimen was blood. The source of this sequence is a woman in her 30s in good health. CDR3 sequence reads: CASSLGTGETQYF. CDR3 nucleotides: TGTGCCAGCAGCTTAGGGACAGGGGAGACCCAGTACTTC.